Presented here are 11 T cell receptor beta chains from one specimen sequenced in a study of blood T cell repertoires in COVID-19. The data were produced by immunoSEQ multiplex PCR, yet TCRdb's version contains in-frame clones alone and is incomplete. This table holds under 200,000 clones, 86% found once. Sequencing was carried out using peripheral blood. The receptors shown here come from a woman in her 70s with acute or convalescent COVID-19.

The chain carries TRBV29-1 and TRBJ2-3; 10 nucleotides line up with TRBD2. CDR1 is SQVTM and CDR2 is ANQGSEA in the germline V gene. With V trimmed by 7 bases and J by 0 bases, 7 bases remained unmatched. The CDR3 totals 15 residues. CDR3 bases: TGCAGCGGGGCGCCTAGCGGGGGTAGCACAGATACGCAGTATTTT. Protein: CSGAPSGGSTDTQYF.

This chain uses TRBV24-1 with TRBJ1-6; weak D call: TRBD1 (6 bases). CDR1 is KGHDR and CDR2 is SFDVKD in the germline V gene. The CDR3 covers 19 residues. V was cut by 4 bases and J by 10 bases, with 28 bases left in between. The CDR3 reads CATSDPGAGGPIPRSPLHF. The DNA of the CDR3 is TGTGCCACCAGTGACCCCGGGGCGGGGGGGCCGATCCCGAGATCACCCCTCCACTTT.

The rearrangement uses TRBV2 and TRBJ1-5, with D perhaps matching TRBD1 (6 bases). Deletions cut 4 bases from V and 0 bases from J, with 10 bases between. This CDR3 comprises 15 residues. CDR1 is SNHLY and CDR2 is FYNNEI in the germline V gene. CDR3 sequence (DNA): TGTGCCAGCAGTGGAGGCAGGGGTAGCAATCAGCCCCAGCATTTT. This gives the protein CASSGGRGSNQPQHF.

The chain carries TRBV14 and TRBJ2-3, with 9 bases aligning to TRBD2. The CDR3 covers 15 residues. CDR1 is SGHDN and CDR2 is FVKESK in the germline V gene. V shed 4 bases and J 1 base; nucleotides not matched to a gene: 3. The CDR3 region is CASSPIAGGTDTQYF. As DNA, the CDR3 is TGTGCCAGCAGCCCGATAGCGGGGGGCACAGATACGCAGTATTTT.

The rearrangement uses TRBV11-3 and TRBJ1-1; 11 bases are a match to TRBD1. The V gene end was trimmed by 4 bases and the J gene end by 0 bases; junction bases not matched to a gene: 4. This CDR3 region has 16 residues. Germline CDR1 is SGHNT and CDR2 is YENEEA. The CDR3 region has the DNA TGTGCCAGCAGCTCCGGACAGGGGGCGATGAACACTGAAGCTTTCTTT. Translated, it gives CASSSGQGAMNTEAFF. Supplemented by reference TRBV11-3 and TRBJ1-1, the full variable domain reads EAGVVQSPRYKIIEKKQPVAFWCNPISGHNTLYWYLQNLGQGPELLIRYENEEAVDDSQLPKDRFSAERLKGVDSTLKIQPAELGDSAVYLCASSSGQGAMNTEAFFGQGTRLTVV.

The CDR3, as DNA: TGTGCCAGCAGCCAGCAGGGTGGGCTTGAAGCTTTCTTT. Translation gives CASSQQGGLEAFF. This chain joins TRBV3-1 (or the pseudogene TRBV3-2) and TRBJ1-1; weak D call: TRBD1 (5 bases). The length of the CDR3 is 13 residues. Per the germline V gene, CDR1 is LGHDT and CDR2 is YNNKEL (reference sequence). V was clipped by 3 bases and J by 7 bases, with 12 bases between them.

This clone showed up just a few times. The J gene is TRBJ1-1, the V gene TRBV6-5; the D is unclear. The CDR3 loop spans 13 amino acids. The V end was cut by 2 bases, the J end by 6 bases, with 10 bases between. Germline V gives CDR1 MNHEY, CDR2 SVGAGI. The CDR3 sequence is CASSYRGGSEAFF. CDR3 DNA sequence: TGTGCCAGCAGTTACCGAGGAGGTTCTGAAGCTTTCTTT.

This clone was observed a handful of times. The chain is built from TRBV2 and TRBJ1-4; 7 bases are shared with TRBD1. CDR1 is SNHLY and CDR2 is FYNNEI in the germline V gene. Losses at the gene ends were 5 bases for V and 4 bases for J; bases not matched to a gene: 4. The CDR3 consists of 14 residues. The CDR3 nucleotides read TGTGCCAGCAGTTTGACAGGGTTTAATGAAAAACTGTTTTTT. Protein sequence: CASSLTGFNEKLFF.

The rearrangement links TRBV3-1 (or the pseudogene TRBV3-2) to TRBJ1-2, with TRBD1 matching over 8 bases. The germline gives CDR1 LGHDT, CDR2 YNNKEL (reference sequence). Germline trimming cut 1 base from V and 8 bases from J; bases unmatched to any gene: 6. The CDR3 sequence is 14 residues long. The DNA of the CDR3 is TGTGCCAGCAGCCAAGGGACAGGGATGTTAGGCTACACCTTC. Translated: CASSQGTGMLGYTF.

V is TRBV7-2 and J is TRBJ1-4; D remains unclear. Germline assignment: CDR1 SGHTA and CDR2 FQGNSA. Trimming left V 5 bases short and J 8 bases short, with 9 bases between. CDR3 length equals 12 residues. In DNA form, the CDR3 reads TGTGCCAGCAGCCAACAAAGAGAAAAACTGTTTTTT. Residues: CASSQQREKLFF. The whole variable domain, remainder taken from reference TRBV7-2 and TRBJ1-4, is GAGVSQSPSNKVTEKGKDVELRCDPISGHTALYWYRQSLGQGLEFLIYFQGNSAPDKSGLPSDRFSAERTGGSVSTLTIQRTQQEDSAVYLCASSQQREKLFFGSGTQLSVL.

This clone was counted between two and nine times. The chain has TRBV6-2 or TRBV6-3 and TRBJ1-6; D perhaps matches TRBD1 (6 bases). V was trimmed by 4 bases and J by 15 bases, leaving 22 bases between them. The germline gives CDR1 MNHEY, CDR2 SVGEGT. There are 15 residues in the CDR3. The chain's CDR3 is CASSFGRDTSRHLHF. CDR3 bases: TGTGCCAGCAGTTTCGGCCGGGACACGTCCCGGCACCTCCACTTT.